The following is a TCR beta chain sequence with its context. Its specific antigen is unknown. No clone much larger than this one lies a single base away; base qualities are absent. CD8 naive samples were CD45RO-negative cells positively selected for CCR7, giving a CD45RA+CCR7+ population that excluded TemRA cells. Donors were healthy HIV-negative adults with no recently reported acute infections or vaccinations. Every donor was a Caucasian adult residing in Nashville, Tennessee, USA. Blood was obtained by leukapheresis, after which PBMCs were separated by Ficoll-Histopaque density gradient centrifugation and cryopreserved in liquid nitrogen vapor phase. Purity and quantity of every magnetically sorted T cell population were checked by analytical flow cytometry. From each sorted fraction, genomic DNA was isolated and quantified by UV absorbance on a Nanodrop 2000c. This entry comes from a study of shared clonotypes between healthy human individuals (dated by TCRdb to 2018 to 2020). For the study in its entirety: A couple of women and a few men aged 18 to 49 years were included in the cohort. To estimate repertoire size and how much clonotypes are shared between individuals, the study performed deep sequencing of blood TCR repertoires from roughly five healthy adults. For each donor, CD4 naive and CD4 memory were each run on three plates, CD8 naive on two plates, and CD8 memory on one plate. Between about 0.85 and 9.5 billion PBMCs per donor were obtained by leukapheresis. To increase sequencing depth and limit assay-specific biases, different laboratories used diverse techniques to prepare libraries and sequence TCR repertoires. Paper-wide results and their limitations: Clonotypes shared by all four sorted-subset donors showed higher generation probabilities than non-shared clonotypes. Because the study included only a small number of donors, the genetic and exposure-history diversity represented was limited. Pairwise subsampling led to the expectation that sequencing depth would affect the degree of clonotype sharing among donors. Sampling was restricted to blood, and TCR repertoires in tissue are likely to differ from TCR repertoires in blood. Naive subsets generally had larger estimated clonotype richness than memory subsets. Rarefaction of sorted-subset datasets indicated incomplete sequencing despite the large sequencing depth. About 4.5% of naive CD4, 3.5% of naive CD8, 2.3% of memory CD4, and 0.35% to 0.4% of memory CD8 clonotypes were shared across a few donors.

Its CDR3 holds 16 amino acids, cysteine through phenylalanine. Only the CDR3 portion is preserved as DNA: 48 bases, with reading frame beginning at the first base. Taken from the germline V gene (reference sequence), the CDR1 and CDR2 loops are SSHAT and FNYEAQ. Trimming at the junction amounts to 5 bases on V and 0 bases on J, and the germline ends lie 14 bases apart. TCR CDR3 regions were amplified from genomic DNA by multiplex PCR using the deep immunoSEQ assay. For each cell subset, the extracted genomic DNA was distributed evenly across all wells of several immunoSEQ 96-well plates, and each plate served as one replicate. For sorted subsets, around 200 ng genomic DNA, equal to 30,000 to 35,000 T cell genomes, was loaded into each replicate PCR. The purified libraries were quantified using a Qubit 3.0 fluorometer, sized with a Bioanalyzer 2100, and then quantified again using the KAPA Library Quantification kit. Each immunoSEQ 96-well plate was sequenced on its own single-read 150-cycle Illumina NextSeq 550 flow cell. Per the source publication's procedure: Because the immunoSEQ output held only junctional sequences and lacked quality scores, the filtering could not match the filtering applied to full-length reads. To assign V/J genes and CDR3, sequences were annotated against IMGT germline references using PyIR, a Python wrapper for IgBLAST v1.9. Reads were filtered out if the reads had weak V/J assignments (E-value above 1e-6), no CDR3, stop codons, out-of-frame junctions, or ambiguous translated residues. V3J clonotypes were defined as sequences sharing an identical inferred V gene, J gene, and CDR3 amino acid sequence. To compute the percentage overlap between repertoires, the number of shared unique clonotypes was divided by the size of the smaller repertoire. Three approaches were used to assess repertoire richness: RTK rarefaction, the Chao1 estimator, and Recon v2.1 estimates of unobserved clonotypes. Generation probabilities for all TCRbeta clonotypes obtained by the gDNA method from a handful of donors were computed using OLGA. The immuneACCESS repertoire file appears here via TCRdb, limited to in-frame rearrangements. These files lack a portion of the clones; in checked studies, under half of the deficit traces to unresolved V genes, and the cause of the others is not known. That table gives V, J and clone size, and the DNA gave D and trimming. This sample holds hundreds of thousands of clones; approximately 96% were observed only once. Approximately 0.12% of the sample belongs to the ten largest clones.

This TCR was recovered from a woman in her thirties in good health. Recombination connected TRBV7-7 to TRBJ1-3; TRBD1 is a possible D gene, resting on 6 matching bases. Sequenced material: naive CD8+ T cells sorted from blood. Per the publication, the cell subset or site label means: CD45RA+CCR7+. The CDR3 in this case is CASSPWARGSGNTIYF. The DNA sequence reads TGTGCCAGCAGCCCGTGGGCCAGGGGCTCTGGAAACACCATATATTTT.